The 24 T cell receptor beta chains given below trace back to one sample, sequenced in a study of siplizumab effects on memory and regulatory T cells. Data came from immunoSEQ multiplex PCR; TCRdb stores just in-frame clones and leaves some out. The sample consists of about 100,000 clones, approximately 94% of them appearing once. Sequenced sample: non-Treg CD4+ T cells sorted from blood. Source of these receptors: a human donor in good health.

This chain links TRBV6-1 with TRBJ1-2, with D possibly matching TRBD1 (6 bases). Trimming removed 6 bases at V and 11 bases at J, with 19 bases between. The CDR3 has 13 amino acids. Germline V lookup: CDR1 MNHNS, CDR2 SASEGT. CDR3 bases: TGTGCCAGCAGGCCCCCCGGGGGCGACGGTTACACCTTC. Translation gives CASRPPGGDGYTF.

Details on this clone: Its ends do not fully match the called genes, so a read error is possible. The chain combines TRBV10-2 with TRBJ2-1, with TRBD2 matching 8 bases. The CDR3 is made up of 15 amino acids. Germline lookup yields CDR1 WSHSY and CDR2 SAAADI. CDR3 DNA: TGCGCCAACAGTGACCCGGGAGGGACCTACAATGAGCAGTTCTTC. It specifies CANSDPGGTYNEQFF.

This clone has just one count. V usage is TRBV6-6 and J usage is TRBJ2-7; D is perhaps TRBD2 (7 bases). The germline V gene has CDR1 MNHNY and CDR2 SVGAGI (reference sequence). Trimming took 7 bases from V and 7 from J, leaving 14 bases between them. CDR3 length: 12 amino acids. The chain's CDR3 is CASKPRGGEQYF. CDR3 nucleotides: TGTGCCAGCAAACCGAGGGGGGGTGAGCAGTACTTC.

The chain couples TRBV7-9 to TRBJ2-5; perhaps D is TRBD1 or TRBD2 (6 bases each). The CDR3 is 14 amino acids. Looked up from germline, CDR1 is SEHNR and CDR2 is FQNEAQ (reference sequence). V lost 5 bases and J 2 bases, leaving 12 bases between the germline ends. CDR3 protein: CASSPGGGQETQYF. The CDR3 DNA reads TGTGCCAGCAGCCCCGGGGGCGGACAAGAGACCCAGTACTTC.

The CDR3 DNA is TGTGCCAGCAGCTCCTCTGCAGGGAGGAAAAACATTCAGTACTTC. Its protein product is CASSSSAGRKNIQYF. The rearrangement links TRBV7-3 to TRBJ2-4; D perhaps matches TRBD2 (6 bases). The CDR3 has 15 residues. Trimming removed 4 bases from V and 4 bases from J, with 14 bases in between. The germline V gene has CDR1 SGHTA and CDR2 FQGTGA.

V usage is TRBV28 and J usage is TRBJ2-1; TRBD2 matches at 9 bases. Germline V gene data show CDR1 as MDHEN and CDR2 as SYDVKM. With V trimmed by 6 bases and J by 8 bases, 11 bases remained unmatched. CDR3 length: 15 amino acids. Written as DNA, the CDR3 is TGTGCCAGCAGGATTAGCGGGAGTTTTATCGATGAGCAGTTCTTC. Its translation is CASRISGSFIDEQFF.

The chain links TRBV7-8 to TRBJ2-2, with 14 positions matching TRBD2. The V segment lost 5 bases and the J segment 5 bases; nucleotides outside the gene matches: 10. CDR3 size: 18 residues. The V gene's germline CDR1 is SGHVS and CDR2 FQNEAQ. The CDR3 sequence: CASSIPGTSGSWTGELFF. CDR3 DNA sequence: TGTGCCAGCAGCATCCCCGGGACTAGCGGGAGTTGGACCGGGGAGCTGTTTTTT. The whole variable domain, filled in from reference TRBV7-8 and TRBJ2-2, reads GAGVSQSPRYKVAKRGQDVALRCDPISGHVSLFWYQQALGQGPEFLTYFQNEAQLDKSGLPSDRFFAERPEGSVSTLKIQRTQQEDSAVYLCASSIPGTSGSWTGELFFGEGSRLTVL.

This clone was seen a single time. V gene TRBV4-1 combines with J gene TRBJ2-2; tentatively, D is TRBD2 (5 bases). Trimming took 0 bases from V and 3 from J, leaving 17 bases between them. The CDR3 runs 18 residues. Germline CDR1 and CDR2: MGHRA and YSYEKL. The CDR3 nucleotides read TGCGCCAGCAGCCAAGATAAGAGGGCGGGCAGATACACCGGGGAGCTGTTTTTT. As protein: CASSQDKRAGRYTGELFF.

The genes are TRBV15 and TRBJ2-7; TRBD2 aligns across 11 bases. The CDR3 covers 14 residues. Germline V gene lookup returns CDR1 LNHNV and CDR2 YYDKDF (reference sequence). V dropped 6 bases and J dropped 3; count of bases not matched to a gene: 4. CDR3 sequence: CATSLTSGDYEQYF. The CDR3, as DNA: TGTGCCACCAGTCTGACTAGCGGGGACTACGAGCAGTACTTC.

In its sample, this clone was seen once. This CDR3 is CAISEYGDNEQFF. In nucleotides, the CDR3 is TGTGCCATCAGCGAATACGGCGACAATGAGCAGTTCTTC. This chain uses TRBV10-3 with TRBJ2-1; D is ambiguous. The length of the CDR3 is 13 residues. Germline assignment: CDR1 ENHRY and CDR2 SYGVKD. Trimming shortened V by 6 bases and J by 5 bases, and 11 bases separated the two germline ends.

The chain couples TRBV18 to TRBJ1-2, with D maybe TRBD1 (6 bases). The CDR3 is made up of 14 amino acids. Per the germline V gene, CDR1 is KGHSH and CDR2 is LQKENI. Trimming shortened V by 5 bases and J by 4 bases, and 14 bases separated the two germline ends. The CDR3 nucleotides read TGTGCCAGCTCATCCGACACAGGGCCCTATGGCTACACCTTC. This sequence encodes CASSSDTGPYGYTF. Using reference TRBV18 and TRBJ1-2 for the parts outside the CDR3, the full variable domain is NAGVMQNPRHLVRRRGQEARLRCSPMKGHSHVYWYRQLPEEGLKFMVYLQKENIIDESGMPKERFSAEFPKEGPSILRIQQVVRGDSAAYFCASSSDTGPYGYTFGSGTRLTVV.

This chain links TRBV19 with TRBJ1-3, with D unresolved. There are 15 residues in the CDR3. Trimming took 3 bases from V and 4 from J, leaving 13 bases between them. Germline V gene sequence: CDR1 LNHDA, CDR2 SQIVND (reference sequence). Written as DNA, the CDR3 is TGTGCCAGTAGTATTCTGGGAATCGAAGGAAACACCATATATTTT. Its protein is CASSILGIEGNTIYF. Complete variable domain (other parts from reference TRBV19 and TRBJ1-3): DGGITQSPKYLFRKEGQNVTLSCEQNLNHDAMYWYRQDPGQGLRLIYYSQIVNDFQKGDIAEGYSVSREKKESFPLTVTSAQKNPTAFYLCASSILGIEGNTIYFGEGSWLTVV.

The V and J genes are TRBV6-4 and TRBJ1-2; D is undetermined. Germline V CDR1 and CDR2: MRHNA, SNTAGT. The CDR3 totals 13 residues. V lost 4 bases, J lost 0 bases, and 6 bases lay in between. This chain's CDR3 is CASSGGSNYGYTF. The CDR3 DNA is TGTGCCAGCAGTGGGGGTTCTAACTATGGCTACACCTTC.

The rearrangement links TRBV7-8 to TRBJ1-4; D might be TRBD1 (5 bases). Germline CDR1 reads SGHVS; CDR2 reads FQNEAQ. Trimming shortened V by 1 base and J by 6 bases, and 15 bases separated the two germline ends. The CDR3 length is 16 residues. Here the CDR3 reads CASSLGPAGPDEKLFF. Here the CDR3 DNA reads TGTGCCAGCAGCTTAGGCCCCGCGGGGCCAGATGAAAAACTGTTTTTT.

The V call is TRBV7-8, the J call TRBJ2-7; 8 nucleotides match TRBD2. Germline V gene lookup returns CDR1 SGHVS and CDR2 FQNEAQ. V gave up 1 base and J gave up 4 bases; unmatched junction bases: 15. CDR3 size: 18 residues. The CDR3 here is CASSLGGTASGSRYEQYF. CDR3 nucleotide sequence: TGTGCCAGCAGCTTAGGCGGGACGGCGAGCGGGAGTCGATACGAGCAGTACTTC.

This clone was seen only once. The V and J genes are TRBV19 and TRBJ1-4; no firm D call. This CDR3 comprises 15 residues. Between the trimmed V and J ends, which lost 4 bases and 10 bases, there was a span of 19 bases. The germline CDR1 and CDR2 sequences are LNHDA and SQIVND (reference sequence). The CDR3 bases are TGTGCCAGTAGTACCCAAGACCGACCCTTTGGAAAACTGTTTTTT. Protein product: CASSTQDRPFGKLFF.

The count of this clone is one. Germline and junction disagree at one end, which may indicate a read error. Other DNA variants within this sample encode the same CDR3. The rearrangement joins TRBV5-1 to TRBJ1-1; possibly TRBD1 for D (5 bases). The CDR3 has 13 residues. Germline V gives CDR1 SGHRS, CDR2 YFSETQ. The CDR3 here is CASSATENTEAFF. In DNA form, the CDR3 reads TGCGCCAGCAGCGCGACAGAGAACACTGAGGCTTTCTTT.

V gene TRBV10-3 combines with J gene TRBJ2-3; TRBD2 is a possible D gene (5 bases). V lost 0 bases and J 0 bases, leaving 7 bases between the germline ends. Germline CDR1 and CDR2: ENHRY and SYGVKD. This CDR3 region has 15 residues. Here the CDR3 DNA reads TGTGCCATCAGTGAGTCCAGCGGTAGCACAGATACGCAGTATTTT. Its protein product is CAISESSGSTDTQYF.

V is TRBV2 and J is TRBJ2-7, with D possibly TRBD2 on 6 matching bases. The germline CDR1 and CDR2 sequences are SNHLY and FYNNEI. This CDR3 region has 13 residues. V lost 10 bases, J lost 5 bases, and 18 bases lay in between. The CDR3 sequence: CAILGTRYDEQYF. The CDR3 region has the DNA TGTGCCATCCTCGGGACTCGATACGACGAGCAGTACTTC.

The V gene is TRBV5-1, the J gene TRBJ2-7; 12 nucleotides line up with TRBD1. There are 15 residues in the CDR3. Trimming took 4 bases from V and 7 from J; bases not matched to a gene: 9. The germline gives CDR1 SGHRS, CDR2 YFSETQ. The CDR3: CASSTLGQGAEEQYF. The CDR3 bases are TGCGCCAGCAGCACGCTGGGACAGGGGGCTGAGGAGCAGTACTTC.

The J gene is TRBJ2-3, the V gene TRBV7-9, with 10 bases that match TRBD2. Trimming at V came to 3 bases and at J to 2 bases, leaving 5 bases not matched to a gene. The CDR3 consists of 16 residues. Germline V gene sequence: CDR1 SEHNR, CDR2 FQNEAQ (reference sequence). The chain's CDR3 is CASSLGTSAHTDTQYF. CDR3 DNA: TGTGCCAGCAGCTTGGGGACTAGCGCGCACACAGATACGCAGTATTTT.

The rearrangement uses TRBV2 and TRBJ2-1; TRBD2 agrees at 9 bases. Germline-derived CDR1 and CDR2 are SNHLY and FYNNEI. The CDR3 covers 17 residues. V was pared by 4 bases and J by 8 bases, with 15 bases of the junction left unmatched. Written as DNA, the CDR3 is TGTGCCAGCAGTGTTGGTAGCGGGAGTATGCTGGTCGATGAGCAGTTCTTC. Protein: CASSVGSGSMLVDEQFF.

This sequence joins TRBV5-6 and TRBJ1-5; D is unresolved. V was pared by 4 bases and J by 3 bases, with 11 bases between. The CDR3 contains 14 residues. Germline CDR1 is SGHDT and CDR2 is YYEEEE. The DNA for the CDR3 is TGTGCCAGCAGCCGGCGGGGTTTCAATCAGCCCCAGCATTTT. Its translation is CASSRRGFNQPQHF.

The V gene is TRBV6-5, the J gene TRBJ1-2; possibly TRBD1 for D (5 bases). Germline lookup yields CDR1 MNHEY and CDR2 SVGAGI. This CDR3 comprises 15 residues. The V gene lost 8 bases and the J gene lost 4 bases, with 20 bases spanning the gap. CDR3 amino acids: CASRRYTGPSYGYTF. The DNA of the CDR3 is TGTGCCAGCCGGAGGTATACAGGACCCAGCTATGGCTACACCTTC.